This T cell receptor (beta chain) was observed in a study of control samples from healthy donors and cancer patients. CDR1 and CDR2 from the germline V gene are SGHDT and YYEEEE. This CDR3 spans 13 amino acids. Trimming took off 0 bases at V and 8 bases at J, with 11 bases between the two ends. Repertoires were generated with immunoSEQ multiplex PCR, while TCRdb's copy carries only in-frame clones and drops some. The sample includes 80,000 to 100,000 clones, roughly 92% seen only once; the top ten take 3%. Sequenced input: blood. The clonotype originates from a human donor in good health. The donor label of this sample is uncertain. V and J are TRBV5-6 and TRBJ1-1; possibly TRBD1 for D (6 bases). Here the CDR3 reads CASSLDQGIEAFF. The CDR3 bases are TGTGCCAGCAGCTTGGATCAGGGGATCGAAGCTTTCTTT.